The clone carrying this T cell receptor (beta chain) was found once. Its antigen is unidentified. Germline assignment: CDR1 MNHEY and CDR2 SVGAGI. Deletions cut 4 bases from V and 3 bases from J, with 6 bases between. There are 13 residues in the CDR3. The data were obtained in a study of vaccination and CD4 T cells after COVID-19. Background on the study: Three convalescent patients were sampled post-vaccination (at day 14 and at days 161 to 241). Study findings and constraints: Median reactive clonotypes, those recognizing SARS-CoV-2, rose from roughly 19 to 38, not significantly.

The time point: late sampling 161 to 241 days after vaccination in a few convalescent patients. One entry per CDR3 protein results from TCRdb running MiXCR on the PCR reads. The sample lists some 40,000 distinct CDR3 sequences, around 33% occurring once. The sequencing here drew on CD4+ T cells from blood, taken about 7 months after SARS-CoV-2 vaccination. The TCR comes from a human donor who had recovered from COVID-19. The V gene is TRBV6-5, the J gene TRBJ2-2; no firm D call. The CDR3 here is CASSSPDTGELFF. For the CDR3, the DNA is TGTGCCAGCAGTTCGCCGGACACCGGGGAGCTGTTTTTT.